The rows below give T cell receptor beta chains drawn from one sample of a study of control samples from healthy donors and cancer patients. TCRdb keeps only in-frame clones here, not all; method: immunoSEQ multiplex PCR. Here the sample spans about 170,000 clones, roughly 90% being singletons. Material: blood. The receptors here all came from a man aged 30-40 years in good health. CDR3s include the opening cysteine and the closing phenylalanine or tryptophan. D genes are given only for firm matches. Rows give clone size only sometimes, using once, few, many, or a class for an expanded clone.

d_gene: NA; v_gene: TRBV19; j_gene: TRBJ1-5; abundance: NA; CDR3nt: TGTGCCAGTAGTATAGTGTCTCAGCCCCAGCATTTT; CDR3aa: CASSIVSQPQHF
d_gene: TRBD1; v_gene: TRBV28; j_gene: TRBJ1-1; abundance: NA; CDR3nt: TGTGCCAGCAGTCTCACAGGACAGGGGAGGAGCACTGAAGCTTTCTTT; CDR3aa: CASSLTGQGRSTEAFF
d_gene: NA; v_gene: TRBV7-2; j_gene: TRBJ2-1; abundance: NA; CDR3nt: TGTGCCAGCAGCTTAGTAATGCCCTACAATGAGCAGTTCTTC; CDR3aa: CASSLVMPYNEQFF
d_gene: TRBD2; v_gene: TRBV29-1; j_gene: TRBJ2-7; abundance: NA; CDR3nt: TGCAGCGTTGAAGGGGGACTAGCGGGTCTCTCCTACGAGCAGTACTTC; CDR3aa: CSVEGGLAGLSYEQYF
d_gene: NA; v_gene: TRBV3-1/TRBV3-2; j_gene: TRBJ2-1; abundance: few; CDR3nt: TGTGCCAGCAGCCAAGAGGGCGCCTACAATGAGCAGTTCTTC; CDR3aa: CASSQEGAYNEQFF
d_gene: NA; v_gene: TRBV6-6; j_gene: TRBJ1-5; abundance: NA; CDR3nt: TGTGCCAGCAGTTACTCGCCGAACAGTAATCAGCCCCAGCATTTT; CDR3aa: CASSYSPNSNQPQHF
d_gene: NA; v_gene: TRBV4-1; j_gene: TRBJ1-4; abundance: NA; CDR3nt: TGCGCCAGCAGCCCCCTGGGCAGAAATGAAAAACTGTTTTTT; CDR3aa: CASSPLGRNEKLFF
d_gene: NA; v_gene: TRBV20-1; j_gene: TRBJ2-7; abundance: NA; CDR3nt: TGCAGTGCTAGAGCAGGGTACGAGCAGTACTTC; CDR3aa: CSARAGYEQYF
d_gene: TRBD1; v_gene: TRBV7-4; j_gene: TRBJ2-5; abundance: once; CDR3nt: TGTGCCAGCAGCTTGCCAGGGGGAGTGGAGGAGACCCAGTACTTC; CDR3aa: CASSLPGGVEETQYF
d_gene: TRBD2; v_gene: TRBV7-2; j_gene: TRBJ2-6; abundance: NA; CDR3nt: TGTGCCAGCAGCTTAGGGCGGCTAGCGGGAGGCTCTGGGGCCAACGTCCTGACTTTC; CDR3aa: CASSLGRLAGGSGANVLTF
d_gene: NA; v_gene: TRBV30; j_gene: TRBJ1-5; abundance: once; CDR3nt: TGTGCCTGGAGTCGGTTTCTCAGCAATCAGCCCCAGCATTTT; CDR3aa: CAWSRFLSNQPQHF
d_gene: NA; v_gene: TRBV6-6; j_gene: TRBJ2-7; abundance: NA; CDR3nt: TGTGCCAGCAGTGATCCAGGTTACGGCTTCTACGAGCAGTACTTC; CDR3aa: CASSDPGYGFYEQYF
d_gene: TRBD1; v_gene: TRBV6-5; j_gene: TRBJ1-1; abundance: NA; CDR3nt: TGTGCCAGCAAGGGTGAGGGGGCTGTGAACACTGAAGCTTTCTTT; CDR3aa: CASKGEGAVNTEAFF
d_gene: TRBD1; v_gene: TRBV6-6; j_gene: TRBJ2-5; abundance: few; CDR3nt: TGTGCCAGCACCTTGACAGGGATTCCTCTCCCGGAGACCCAGTACTTC; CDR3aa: CASTLTGIPLPETQYF
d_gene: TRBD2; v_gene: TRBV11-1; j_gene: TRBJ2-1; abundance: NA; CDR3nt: TGTGCCAGCAAGACTAGCGGGAGTTCCTACAATGAGCAGTTCTTC; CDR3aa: CASKTSGSSYNEQFF
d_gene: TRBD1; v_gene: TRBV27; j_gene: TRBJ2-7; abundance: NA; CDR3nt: TGTGCCAGCAGTTTAGGACAGGGTCCCTCCACAACCTACGAGCAGTACTTC; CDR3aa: CASSLGQGPSTTYEQYF
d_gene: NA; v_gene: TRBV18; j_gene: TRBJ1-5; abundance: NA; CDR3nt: TGTGCCAGCTCACCTGGGCAGAATCAGCCCCAGCATTTT; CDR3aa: CASSPGQNQPQHF
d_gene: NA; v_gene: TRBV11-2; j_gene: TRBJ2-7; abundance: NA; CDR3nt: TGTGCCAGCAGCTTTAACGACTACGAGCAGTACTTC; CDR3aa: CASSFNDYEQYF
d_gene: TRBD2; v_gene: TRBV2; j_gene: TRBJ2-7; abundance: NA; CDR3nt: TGTGCCACAGGACTAGTTTACGAGCAGTACTTC; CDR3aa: CATGLVYEQYF
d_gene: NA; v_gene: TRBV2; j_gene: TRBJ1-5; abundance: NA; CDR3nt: TGTGCCAGCAGTGGGGACAGCAATCAGCCCCAGCATTTT; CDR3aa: CASSGDSNQPQHF
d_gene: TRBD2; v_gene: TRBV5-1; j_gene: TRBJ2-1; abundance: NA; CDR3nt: TGCGCCAGCAGCTTACCTAGCGGGAGCTACAATGAGCAGTTCTTC; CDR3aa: CASSLPSGSYNEQFF
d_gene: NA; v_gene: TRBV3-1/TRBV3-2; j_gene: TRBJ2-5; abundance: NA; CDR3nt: TGTGCCAGCAGCCAAGAGGTCAGAAAGGAGGAGACCCAGTACTTC; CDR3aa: CASSQEVRKEETQYF
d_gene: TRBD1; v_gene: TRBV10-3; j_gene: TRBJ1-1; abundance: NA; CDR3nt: TGTGCCATCAAGAGACAGGGGCAGGACACTGAAGCTTTCTTT; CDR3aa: CAIKRQGQDTEAFF
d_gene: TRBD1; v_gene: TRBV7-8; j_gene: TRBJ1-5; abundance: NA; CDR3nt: TGTGCCAGCAGCTTAAGGCCGAGACAGGGATCATTTATTGGTCAGCCCCAGCATTTT; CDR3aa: CASSLRPRQGSFIGQPQHF
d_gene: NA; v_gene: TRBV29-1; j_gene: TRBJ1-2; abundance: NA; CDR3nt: TGCAGCGTTGTACTTCAGGGGAACTATGGCTACACCTTC; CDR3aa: CSVVLQGNYGYTF
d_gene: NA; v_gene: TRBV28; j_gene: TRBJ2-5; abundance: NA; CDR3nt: TGTGCCAGCAGTTTGAGGGGCTCGTACCAAGAGACCCAGTACTTC; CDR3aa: CASSLRGSYQETQYF
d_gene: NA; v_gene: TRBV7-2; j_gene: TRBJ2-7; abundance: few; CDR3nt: TGTGCCAGCAGCTCCCTCCTAGCTCCAGGGTACGAGCAGTACTTC; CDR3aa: CASSSLLAPGYEQYF
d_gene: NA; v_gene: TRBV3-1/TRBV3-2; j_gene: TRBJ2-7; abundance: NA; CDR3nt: TGTGCCAGCAGCCAAGTTGGGACTTCTCGTTACGAGCAGTACTTC; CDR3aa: CASSQVGTSRYEQYF
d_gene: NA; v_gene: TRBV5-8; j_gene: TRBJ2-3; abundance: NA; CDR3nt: TGTGCCAGCAGCCCCGGACACCGGAGCACAGATACGCAGTATTTT; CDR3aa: CASSPGHRSTDTQYF
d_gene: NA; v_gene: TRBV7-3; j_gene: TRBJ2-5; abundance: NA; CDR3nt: TGTGCCAGCAGCGACACCGGGAGCCCGGGAGAGACCCAGTACTTC; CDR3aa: CASSDTGSPGETQYF
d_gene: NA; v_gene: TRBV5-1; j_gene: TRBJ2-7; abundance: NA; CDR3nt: TGCGCCAGCAGACTTGACGGCCTAGCGACCGAGCAGTACTTC; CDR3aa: CASRLDGLATEQYF
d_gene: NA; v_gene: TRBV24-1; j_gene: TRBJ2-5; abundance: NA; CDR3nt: TGTGCCACCAGTGATGATAAACAAGAGACCCAGTACTTC; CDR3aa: CATSDDKQETQYF
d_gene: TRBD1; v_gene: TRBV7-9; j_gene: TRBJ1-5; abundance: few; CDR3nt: TGTGCCAGCAGGGGACAGGGCGCCGGGCCCCAGCATTTT; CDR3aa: CASRGQGAGPQHF
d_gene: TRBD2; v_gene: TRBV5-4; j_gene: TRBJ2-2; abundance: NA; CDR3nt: TGTGCCAGCAGCTCTCGTAGCGGGGGGGATTTCGGGGAGCTGTTTTTT; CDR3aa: CASSSRSGGDFGELFF
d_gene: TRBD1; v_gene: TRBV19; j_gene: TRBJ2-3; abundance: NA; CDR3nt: TGTGCCACCAATCCGGGACAGCGCACAGATACGCAGTATTTT; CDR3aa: CATNPGQRTDTQYF
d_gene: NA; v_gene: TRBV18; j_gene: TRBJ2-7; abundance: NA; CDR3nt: TGTGCCAGCTCACCCGGGCTCACCTACGAGCAGTACTTC; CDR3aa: CASSPGLTYEQYF